These 15 T cell receptor beta chains came from one sample sequenced in a study of blood T cell repertoires in COVID-19. The data were produced by immunoSEQ multiplex PCR, yet TCRdb's version contains in-frame clones alone and is incomplete. Of around 150,000 clones listed, around 84% were seen once; the top ten hold less than 20%. Sequenced: peripheral blood. The source is a woman of 80 years or more with acute or convalescent COVID-19.

V and J are TRBV5-6 and TRBJ1-4, with D perhaps matching TRBD1 (5 bases). The ends were cut back, 4 bases at V and 0 bases at J, with 16 bases in the middle. The CDR3 runs to 17 residues. From germline, CDR1 is SGHDT and CDR2 YYEEEE. The CDR3 here is CASSVGIPTATNEKLFF. DNA of the CDR3: TGTGCCAGCAGCGTGGGGATACCGACAGCAACTAATGAAAAACTGTTTTTT.

The rearrangement uses TRBV2 and TRBJ1-5, with unresolved D. V was cut by 1 base and J by 7 bases, with 8 bases left in between. Germline loops: CDR1 SNHLY, CDR2 FYNNEI. The length of the CDR3 is 13 residues. CDR3 nucleotides: TGTGCCAGCAGTGAAGGGGGAGGCCAGCCCCAGCATTTT. It encodes CASSEGGGQPQHF.

The chain links TRBV7-8 to TRBJ2-5; D may be TRBD1 (6 bases). CDR3 size: 13 residues. From germline, CDR1 is SGHVS and CDR2 FQNEAQ. Trimming pared 8 bases from V and 3 bases from J, leaving 13 bases between. Written as DNA, the CDR3 is TGTGCCAGCGCCACAGGGATTAAAGAGACCCAGTACTTC. It translates to CASATGIKETQYF. The full variable domain, rest sourced from reference TRBV7-8 and TRBJ2-5, is GAGVSQSPRYKVAKRGQDVALRCDPISGHVSLFWYQQALGQGPEFLTYFQNEAQLDKSGLPSDRFFAERPEGSVSTLKIQRTQQEDSAVYLCASATGIKETQYFGPGTRLLVL.

The chain has TRBV5-5 and TRBJ2-7, with 8 bases aligning to TRBD2. CDR1 is SGHKS, CDR2 YYEKEE, per germline (reference sequence). With V trimmed by 0 bases and J by 4 bases, 21 bases remained unmatched. This CDR3 comprises 20 residues. CDR3 nucleotide sequence: TGTGCCAGCAGCTTGGTTTACCCGGGACTAGTTTTGCCCCTTGATTACGAGCAGTACTTC. This sequence encodes CASSLVYPGLVLPLDYEQYF.

Concerning this clone: This clone may be a read error of a much larger clone one base away. This sample includes further DNA sequences coding for the same CDR3. The genes are TRBV6-4 and TRBJ2-3, with D possibly being TRBD1 (7 bases). Germline V gene data show CDR1 as MRHNA and CDR2 as SNTAGT. V gave up 2 bases and J gave up 1 base, with 10 bases separating them. The CDR3 covers 15 residues. The CDR3 DNA reads TGTGCCAGCAGTGACCAGGGGGGCGGCACAGATACGCAGTATTTT. Translated: CASSDQGGGTDTQYF.

The rearrangement joins TRBV24-1 to TRBJ1-2; D is perhaps TRBD1 (5 bases). Germline CDR1 is KGHDR and CDR2 is SFDVKD. The CDR3 spans 13 residues. V was pared by 4 bases and J by 4 bases, with 9 bases between. The CDR3 coding sequence is TGTGCCACCAGTGACCCGGGGGTCTATGGCTACACCTTC. Amino acid sequence: CATSDPGVYGYTF.

V usage is TRBV7-3 and J usage is TRBJ2-1, with 8 bases identical to TRBD1. The junction had 12 bases not matched to a gene; V was cut back by 5 bases and J by 9 bases. CDR3 length equals 15 residues. Germline V gene sequence: CDR1 SGHTA, CDR2 FQGTGA. CDR3 DNA: TGTGCCAGCAGCAACAACCGGGACAGGTACGGTGAGCAGTTCTTC. As protein: CASSNNRDRYGEQFF.

This chain uses TRBV11-2 with TRBJ2-3; weak D call: TRBD2 (6 bases). This CDR3 spans 13 amino acids. V shed 3 bases and J shed 5 bases, with 9 bases lying between them. Germline assignment: CDR1 SGHAT and CDR2 FQNNGV. The CDR3 nucleotides read TGTGCCAGCAGCTTCCAGGGAGGAGATACGCAGTATTTT. Residues: CASSFQGGDTQYF.

This sequence joins TRBV5-5 and TRBJ1-6; D call uncertain. The CDR3 spans 15 residues. Trimming removed 4 bases from V and 8 bases from J, with 16 bases in between. The V gene's germline CDR1 is SGHKS and CDR2 YYEKEE (reference sequence). CDR3 residues: CASSPDPGRDSPLHF. The CDR3, as DNA: TGTGCCAGCAGCCCAGATCCGGGAAGGGATTCACCCCTCCACTTT. Looking up the rest from reference TRBV5-5 and TRBJ1-6 gives the full variable domain: DAGVTQSPTHLIKTRGQQVTLRCSPISGHKSVSWYQQVLGQGPQFIFQYYEKEERGRGNFPDRFSARQFPNYSSELNVNALLLGDSALYLCASSPDPGRDSPLHFGNGTRLTVT.

V usage is TRBV7-9 and J usage is TRBJ2-1, with D possibly matching TRBD2 (6 bases). The germline gives CDR1 SEHNR, CDR2 FQNEAQ (reference sequence). Trimming took off 5 bases at V and 7 bases at J, with 27 bases between the two ends. This CDR3 contains 18 residues. The CDR3 DNA is TGTGCCAGCAGCCATGTATGGAGGAGGGAGGCCCCGGCAAATGAGCAGTTCTTC. It is translated as CASSHVWRREAPANEQFF.

The chain uses TRBV13 and TRBJ1-2; TRBD1 matches 8 bases. The CDR3 is made up of 14 amino acids. CDR1 and CDR2 (germline): PRHDT, FYEKMQ (reference sequence). J was trimmed by 6 bases and V by 0 bases; bases with no gene match: 3. CDR3 sequence (DNA): TGTGCCAGCAGCTTAGGCAGGGGGCTACATGGCTACACCTTC. Its translation is CASSLGRGLHGYTF.

This clone was recorded many times. The chain combines TRBV2 with TRBJ1-5; 7 bases align to TRBD1. There are 15 residues in the CDR3. J was trimmed by 2 bases and V by 5 bases; bases with no gene match: 6. Germline lookup yields CDR1 SNHLY and CDR2 FYNNEI. CDR3 region: CASSLTGMGNQPQHF. Here the CDR3 DNA reads TGTGCCAGCAGTCTGACAGGGATGGGCAATCAGCCCCAGCATTTT.

The V and J genes are TRBV7-9 and TRBJ1-4; 10 nucleotides agree with TRBD1. Per the germline V gene, CDR1 is SEHNR and CDR2 is FQNEAQ (reference sequence). The CDR3 extends over 15 amino acids. The trim removed 6 bases at V and 8 bases at J, leaving 9 bases unmatched. The CDR3 DNA is TGTGCCAGCAGTCGACAGGGGGCGCGAGGGGAAAAACTGTTTTTT. This translates into CASSRQGARGEKLFF. The variable domain in full, with the rest retrieved from reference TRBV7-9 and TRBJ1-4, is DTGVSQNPRHKITKRGQNVTFRCDPISEHNRLYWYRQTLGQGPEFLTYFQNEAQLEKSRLLSDRFSAERPKGSFSTLEIQRTEQGDSAMYLCASSRQGARGEKLFFGSGTQLSVL.

The chain joins TRBV7-3 to TRBJ2-2; 8 nucleotides match TRBD1. The V gene's germline CDR1 is SGHTA and CDR2 FQGTGA. The CDR3 length is 15 residues. Trimming removed 5 bases from V and 6 bases from J; junction bases left unmatched: 8. Written as DNA, the CDR3 is TGTGCCAGCAGCCAGGGGGCGTGGGGCGCCGGGGAGCTGTTTTTT. This translates into CASSQGAWGAGELFF.

This clone was counted only a few times. The chain joins TRBV10-1 to TRBJ2-7; the D is unclear. The germline CDR1 and CDR2 sequences are WNHNN and SYGVQD (reference sequence). Trimming took off 6 bases at V and 4 bases at J, with 10 bases between the two ends. The CDR3 runs 12 residues. CDR3 nucleotides: TGCGCCAGCAGCGCCACACAGTACGAGCAGTACTTC. Protein product: CASSATQYEQYF.